The T cell receptor beta chain described here comes from a study of graft-versus-host responses after intestinal transplantation. The ends lost 2 bases at V and 5 bases at J; junction bases unmatched: 8. Germline-derived CDR1 and CDR2 are GTSNPN and SVGIG (reference sequence). The CDR3 totals 15 residues. This table comes from immunoSEQ multiplex PCR, and its TCRdb copy is limited to in-frame clones, with some not included. The table has some 10,000 clones, 92% seen once. Specimen: PBMCs, collected about 70 days after transplant. The receptor comes from a human patient who received an intestinal transplant, so some T cells may come from the graft donor. J is TRBJ2-5 and V is TRBV30, with 10 bases aligning to TRBD2. The CDR3 DNA is TGTGCCTGGAGTTGGCTAGCGGGAGCTCTGGAGACCCAGTACTTC. Translating it yields CAWSWLAGALETQYF.